Detailed here is one T cell receptor (beta chain). This entry comes from a study of OX40 agonist ivuxolimab in advanced cancers. Study-wide background: Previous treatment with anti-PD-1, anti-PD-L1 or anti-CTLA-4 therapy was allowed; about 40% had received some.

Assay: immunoSEQ multiplex PCR; the TCRdb copy retains only in-frame clones and omits some. The sample has about 30,000 clones, approximately 81% seen once; the top ten hold around a fifth. J lost 0 bases, V lost 4 bases, and 3 bases had no gene match. Germline V CDR1 and CDR2: SQVTM, ANQGSEA. This CDR3 has 13 residues. The V and J genes are TRBV29-1 and TRBJ2-7; 7 bases match TRBD2. The sequence was collected from an adult with an advanced solid tumor such as melanoma, head and neck, liver or kidney cancer. The sample consisted of CD4+ or CD8+ T cells sorted from blood, taken in a trial of the OX40 agonist ivuxolimab. CDR3 sequence reads: CSVAGLSSYEQYF. The CDR3 DNA sequence: TGCAGCGTTGCGGGACTAAGCTCCTACGAGCAGTACTTC.